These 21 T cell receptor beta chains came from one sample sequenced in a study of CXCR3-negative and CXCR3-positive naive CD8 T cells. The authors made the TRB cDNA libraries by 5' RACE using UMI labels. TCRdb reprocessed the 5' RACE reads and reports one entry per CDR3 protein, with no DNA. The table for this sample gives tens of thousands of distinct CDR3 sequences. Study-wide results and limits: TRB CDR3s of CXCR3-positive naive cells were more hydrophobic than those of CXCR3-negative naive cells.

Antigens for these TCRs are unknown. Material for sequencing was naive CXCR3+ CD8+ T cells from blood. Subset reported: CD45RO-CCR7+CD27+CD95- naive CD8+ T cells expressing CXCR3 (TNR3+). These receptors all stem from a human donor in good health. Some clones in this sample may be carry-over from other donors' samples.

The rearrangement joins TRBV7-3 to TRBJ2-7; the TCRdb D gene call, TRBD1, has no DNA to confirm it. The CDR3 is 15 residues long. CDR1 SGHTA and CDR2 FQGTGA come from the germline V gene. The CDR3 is CASSSQAGPAYEQYF.

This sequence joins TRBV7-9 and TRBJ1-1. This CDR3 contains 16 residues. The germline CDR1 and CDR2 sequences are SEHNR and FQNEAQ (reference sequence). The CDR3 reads CASSLEKPIMNTEAFF. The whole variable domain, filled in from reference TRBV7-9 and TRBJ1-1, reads DTGVSQNPRHKITKRGQNVTFRCDPISEHNRLYWYRQTLGQGPEFLTYFQNEAQLEKSRLLSDRFSAERPKGSFSTLEIQRTEQGDSAMYLCASSLEKPIMNTEAFFGQGTRLTVV.

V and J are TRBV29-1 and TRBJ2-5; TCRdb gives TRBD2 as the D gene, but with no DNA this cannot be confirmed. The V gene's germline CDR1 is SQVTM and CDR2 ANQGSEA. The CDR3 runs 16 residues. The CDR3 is CSVAGGEAPGYLTQYF.

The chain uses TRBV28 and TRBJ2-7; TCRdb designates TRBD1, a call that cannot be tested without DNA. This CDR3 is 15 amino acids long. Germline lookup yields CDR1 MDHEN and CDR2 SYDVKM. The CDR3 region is CASRSSGTYPYEQYF.

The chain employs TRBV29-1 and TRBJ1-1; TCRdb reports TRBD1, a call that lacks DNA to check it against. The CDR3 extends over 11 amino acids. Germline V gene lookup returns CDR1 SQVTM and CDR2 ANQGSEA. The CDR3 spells CSVDKGTEAFF.

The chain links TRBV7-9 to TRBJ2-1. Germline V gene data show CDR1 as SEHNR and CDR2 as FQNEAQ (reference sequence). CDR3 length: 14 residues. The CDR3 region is CASSSGGNYNEQFF.

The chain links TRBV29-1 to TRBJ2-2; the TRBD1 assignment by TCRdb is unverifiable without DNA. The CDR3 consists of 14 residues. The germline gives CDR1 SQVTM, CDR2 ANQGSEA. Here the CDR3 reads CSALGQGAPGELFF.

CDR3 amino acids: CASGMKGALGAFF. The chain combines TRBV6-5 with TRBJ1-1; the TCRdb call, TRBD1, lacks DNA for checking. The CDR3 covers 13 residues. CDR1 is MNHEY, CDR2 SVGAGI, per germline.

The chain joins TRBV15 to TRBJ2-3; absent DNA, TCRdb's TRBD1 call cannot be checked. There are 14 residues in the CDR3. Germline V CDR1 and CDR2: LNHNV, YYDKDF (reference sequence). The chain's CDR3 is CATSRDGGTETQYF.

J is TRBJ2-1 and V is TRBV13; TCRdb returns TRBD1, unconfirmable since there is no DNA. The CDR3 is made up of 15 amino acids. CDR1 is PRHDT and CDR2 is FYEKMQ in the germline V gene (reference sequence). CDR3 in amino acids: CASSPWRGQGHEQFF.

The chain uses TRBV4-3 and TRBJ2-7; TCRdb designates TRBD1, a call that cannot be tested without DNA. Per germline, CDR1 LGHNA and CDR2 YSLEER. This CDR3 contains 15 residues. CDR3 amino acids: CASSQRDRSSYEQYF.

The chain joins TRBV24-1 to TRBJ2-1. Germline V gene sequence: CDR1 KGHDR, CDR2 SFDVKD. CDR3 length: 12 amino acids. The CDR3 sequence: CATSDLPNEQFF.

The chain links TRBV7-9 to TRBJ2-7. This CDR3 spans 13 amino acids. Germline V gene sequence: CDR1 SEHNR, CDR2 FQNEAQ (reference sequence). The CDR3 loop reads CASSSGSTYEQYF.

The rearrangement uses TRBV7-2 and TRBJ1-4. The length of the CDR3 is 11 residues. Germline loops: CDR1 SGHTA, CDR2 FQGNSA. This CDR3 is CASSTNEKLFF.

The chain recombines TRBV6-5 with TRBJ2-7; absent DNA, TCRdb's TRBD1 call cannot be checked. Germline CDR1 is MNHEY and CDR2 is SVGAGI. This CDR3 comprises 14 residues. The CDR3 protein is CASSYGQGWGEQYF.

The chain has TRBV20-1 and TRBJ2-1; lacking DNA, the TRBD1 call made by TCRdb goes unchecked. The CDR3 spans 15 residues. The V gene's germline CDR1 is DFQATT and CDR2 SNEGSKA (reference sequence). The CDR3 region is CSASGFGGNYNEQFF.

The CDR3 protein is CSVVLAGGPNTGELFF. The chain links TRBV29-1 to TRBJ2-2; TCRdb's D call, TRBD2, is unchecked because there is no DNA. The germline V gene encodes CDR1 SQVTM and CDR2 ANQGSEA. This CDR3 region has 16 residues.

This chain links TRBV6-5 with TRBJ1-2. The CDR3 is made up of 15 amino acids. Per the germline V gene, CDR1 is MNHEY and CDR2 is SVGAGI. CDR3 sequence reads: CASSYQRITNYGYTF.

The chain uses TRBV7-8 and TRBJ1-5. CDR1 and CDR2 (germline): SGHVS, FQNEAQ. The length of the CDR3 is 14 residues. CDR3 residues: CASSPYSSNQPQHF.

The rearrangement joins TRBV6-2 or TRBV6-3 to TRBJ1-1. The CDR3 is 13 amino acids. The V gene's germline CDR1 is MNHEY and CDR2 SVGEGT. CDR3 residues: CASSYSGWTEAFF.

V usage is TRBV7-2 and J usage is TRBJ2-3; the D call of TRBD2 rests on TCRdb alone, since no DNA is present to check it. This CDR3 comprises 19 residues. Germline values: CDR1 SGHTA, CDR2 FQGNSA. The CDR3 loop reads CASSPEATISGIEGDTQYF.